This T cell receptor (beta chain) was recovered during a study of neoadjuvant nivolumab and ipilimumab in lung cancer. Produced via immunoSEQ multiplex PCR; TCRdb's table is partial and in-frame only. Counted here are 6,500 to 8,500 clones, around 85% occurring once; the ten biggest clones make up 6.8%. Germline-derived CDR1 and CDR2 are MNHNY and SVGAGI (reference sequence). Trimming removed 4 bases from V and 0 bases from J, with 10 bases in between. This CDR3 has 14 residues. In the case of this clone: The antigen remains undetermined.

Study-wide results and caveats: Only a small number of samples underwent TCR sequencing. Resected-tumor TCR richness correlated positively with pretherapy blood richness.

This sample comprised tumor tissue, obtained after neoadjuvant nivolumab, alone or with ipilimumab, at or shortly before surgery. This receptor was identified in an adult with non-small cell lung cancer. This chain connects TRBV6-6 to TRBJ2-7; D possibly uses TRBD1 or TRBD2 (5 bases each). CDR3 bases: TGTGCCAGCAGTTCGTCAGGGAGCTCCTACGAGCAGTACTTC. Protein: CASSSSGSSYEQYF.